This entry lists 20 T cell receptor beta chains sequenced from one sample in a study of shared clonotypes between healthy human individuals. Some clones are missing from TCRdb's copy, which holds only in-frame ones; the method was immunoSEQ multiplex PCR. The sample lists approximately 530,000 clones, around 96% seen once, with about 0.064% in the top ten. The sequencing input was naive CD4+ T cells sorted from blood. The subset: CD45RA+ positively selected. Receptor source: a woman in her twenties or thirties in good health.

The genes are TRBV28 and TRBJ2-7; D unresolved. There are 14 residues in the CDR3. Germline V gene data show CDR1 as MDHEN and CDR2 as SYDVKM. Trimming cost V 6 bases and J 0 bases, with 12 bases left between them. Written as DNA, the CDR3 is TGTGCCAGCAGCCTCCCGGCCCTCTCCTACGAGCAGTACTTC. Protein: CASSLPALSYEQYF.

This rearrangement joins TRBV7-9 to TRBJ1-5; TRBD1 might be the D (5 bases). The CDR3 consists of 14 residues. Between the trimmed V and J ends, which lost 3 bases and 4 bases, there was a span of 10 bases. Looked up from germline, CDR1 is SEHNR and CDR2 is FQNEAQ (reference sequence). In DNA form, the CDR3 reads TGTGCCAGCAGCTTCTCGGGGGGGAATCAGCCCCAGCATTTT. Translation: CASSFSGGNQPQHF.

This clone occurred a few times. The chain carries TRBV28 and TRBJ2-5; D may match TRBD1 or TRBD2 (5 bases each). Per the germline V gene, CDR1 is MDHEN and CDR2 is SYDVKM. The CDR3 sequence is 13 residues long. Trimming cost V 3 bases and J 5 bases, with 10 bases left between them. The CDR3 bases are TGTGCCAGCAGTTTCGGCAGGGAGGAGACCCAGTACTTC. It yields the protein CASSFGREETQYF. The whole variable domain, filled in from reference TRBV28 and TRBJ2-5, reads DVKVTQSSRYLVKRTGEKVFLECVQDMDHENMFWYRQDPGLGLRLIYFSYDVKMKEKGDIPEGYSVSREKKERFSLILESASTNQTSMYLCASSFGREETQYFGPGTRLLVL.

The CDR3 region has the DNA TGTGCCAGCAGTTACGGGTGGGGGCGCGGGTTAGGGGCCTACACCTTC. It is translated as CASSYGWGRGLGAYTF. The chain joins TRBV6-6 to TRBJ1-2; perhaps TRBD1 as D (6 bases). The V gene lost 2 bases and the J gene lost 10 bases, with 23 bases spanning the gap. Per the germline V gene, CDR1 is MNHNY and CDR2 is SVGAGI (reference sequence). This CDR3 has 16 amino acids.

The chain couples TRBV29-1 to TRBJ2-7; 8 bases are a match to TRBD2. In germline, CDR1 is SQVTM, CDR2 ANQGSEA. The CDR3 totals 13 residues. V trimming: 7 bases; J trimming: 3 bases; junction bases outside the gene matches: 8. This CDR3 is CSAAGGSVYEQYF. CDR3 DNA sequence: TGCAGCGCGGCGGGAGGTTCGGTCTACGAGCAGTACTTC.

V usage is TRBV14 and J usage is TRBJ2-7; TRBD2 aligns across 7 bases. Germline assignment: CDR1 SGHDN and CDR2 FVKESK. V trimming: 4 bases; J trimming: 2 bases; junction bases outside the gene matches: 2. There are 13 residues in the CDR3. CDR3 DNA sequence: TGTGCCAGCAGCCTTAGCGGGCCCTACGAGCAGTACTTC. Protein: CASSLSGPYEQYF.

Here the CDR3 reads CASGLAIGGRQETQYF. The CDR3 DNA sequence: TGTGCTAGTGGTTTAGCAATTGGGGGTCGTCAAGAGACCCAGTACTTC. This chain uses TRBV12-5 with TRBJ2-5; D may be TRBD1 or TRBD2 (5 bases each). Trimming pared 3 bases from V and 2 bases from J, leaving 16 bases between. The CDR3 spans 16 residues. Germline loops: CDR1 LGHNT, CDR2 FRNRAP.

This clone is a singleton in its sample. The chain is built from TRBV9 and TRBJ1-1, with 8 nucleotides matching TRBD1. The junction had 7 bases not matched to a gene; V was cut back by 3 bases and J by 6 bases. The germline V gene has CDR1 SGDLS and CDR2 YYNGEE. The length of the CDR3 is 14 residues. The CDR3 is CASSAQQGAAEAFF. The CDR3 DNA is TGTGCCAGCAGCGCCCAGCAGGGGGCCGCTGAAGCTTTCTTT. Together with reference TRBV9 and TRBJ1-1, the CDR3 gives the full variable domain: DSGVTQTPKHLITATGQRVTLRCSPRSGDLSVYWYQQSLDQGLQFLIQYYNGEERAKGNILERFSAQQFPDLHSELNLSSLELGDSALYFCASSAQQGAAEAFFGQGTRLTVV.

The V and J genes are TRBV18 and TRBJ2-7; 9 nucleotides agree with TRBD1. Germline CDR1 is KGHSH and CDR2 is LQKENI. The length of the CDR3 is 14 residues. V lost 5 bases, J lost 2 bases, and 4 bases stayed unmatched. The CDR3 spells CASSAGQGAYEQYF. As DNA, the CDR3 is TGTGCCAGCTCAGCGGGACAGGGTGCCTACGAGCAGTACTTC.

J is TRBJ2-7 and V is TRBV29-1; possibly TRBD1 or TRBD2 for D (5 bases each). This CDR3 comprises 12 residues. Looked up from germline, CDR1 is SQVTM and CDR2 is ANQGSEA. V was clipped by 4 bases and J by 2 bases, with 9 bases between them. The CDR3 loop is CSVGWDAYEQYF. CDR3 nucleotides: TGCAGCGTTGGATGGGACGCCTACGAGCAGTACTTC.

This rearrangement joins TRBV19 to TRBJ2-7, with 10 positions matching TRBD1. CDR1 and CDR2 (germline): LNHDA, SQIVND (reference sequence). The length of the CDR3 is 13 residues. After removal of 8 bases from V and 5 bases from J, the junction contained 6 bases not matched to a gene. The CDR3 spells CASRQGARHEQYF. The CDR3 DNA sequence: TGTGCCAGTCGACAGGGGGCTCGGCACGAGCAGTACTTC.

The chain recombines TRBV9 with TRBJ2-3, with D uncertain. The CDR3 totals 15 residues. Looked up from germline, CDR1 is SGDLS and CDR2 is YYNGEE. The V end lost 0 bases, the J end lost 5 bases, and 13 bases lay between the germline ends. CDR3 coding DNA: TGTGCCAGCAGCGTAGTCGGTGTTATAGGAGATACGCAGTATTTT. Encoded protein: CASSVVGVIGDTQYF.

This clone was counted once. The rearrangement uses TRBV29-1 and TRBJ2-1; tentative D call: TRBD1 (5 bases). V lost 5 bases and J lost 0, with 11 bases in between. The V gene's germline CDR1 is SQVTM and CDR2 ANQGSEA. The CDR3 spans 14 residues. CDR3 DNA sequence: TGCAGCGTTAGAACAGGCCGCTCCTACAATGAGCAGTTCTTC. Translation gives CSVRTGRSYNEQFF.

This clone was recorded a few times. The rearrangement joins TRBV5-1 to TRBJ1-1; 8 nucleotides align to TRBD1. CDR3 length equals 16 residues. Germline values: CDR1 SGHRS, CDR2 YFSETQ. The V and J ends lost 5 bases and 8 bases, in that order; junction bases with no gene match: 17. The DNA for the CDR3 is TGCGCCAGCAGTCTGTTGGGACAGGCCCCGTCCCCAGAAGCTTTCTTT. This gives the protein CASSLLGQAPSPEAFF.

V usage is TRBV5-6 and J usage is TRBJ2-7, with D perhaps matching TRBD2 (5 bases). Germline assignment: CDR1 SGHDT and CDR2 YYEEEE. The CDR3 consists of 13 residues. With 3 bases removed from V and 0 bases from J, the gap between germline ends came to 7 bases. This chain's CDR3 is CASSSGNSYEQYF. The CDR3 DNA sequence: TGTGCCAGCAGCTCCGGGAACTCCTACGAGCAGTACTTC.

CDR3 bases: TGCGCCAGCATTCCGGACGAGGGATTCTACGAGCAGTACTTC. Its protein is CASIPDEGFYEQYF. This rearrangement joins TRBV10-2 to TRBJ2-7; weak D call: TRBD2 (5 bases). V lost 7 bases and J 3 bases, leaving 16 bases between the germline ends. The CDR3 is made up of 14 amino acids. Germline V gene data show CDR1 as WSHSY and CDR2 as SAAADI.

This rearrangement joins TRBV11-3 to TRBJ2-7; 9 nucleotides align to TRBD1. Germline V lookup: CDR1 SGHNT, CDR2 YENEEA. V was clipped by 6 bases and J by 4 bases; unmatched bases: 7. This CDR3 region has 14 residues. Here the CDR3 reads CASSRHRGQYEQYF. In DNA, the CDR3 is TGTGCCAGCAGTCGCCACAGGGGGCAATACGAGCAGTACTTC.

This chain uses TRBV7-8 with TRBJ2-1, with 9 bases that match TRBD2. Germline loops: CDR1 SGHVS, CDR2 FQNEAQ. The J segment lost 4 bases and the V segment lost 1 base, leaving 5 bases of the junction unmatched. The CDR3 contains 16 residues. The CDR3 is CASSLGRLAGYNEQFF. DNA of the CDR3: TGTGCCAGCAGCTTAGGACGTCTAGCGGGATACAATGAGCAGTTCTTC. The whole variable domain, filled in from reference TRBV7-8 and TRBJ2-1, reads GAGVSQSPRYKVAKRGQDVALRCDPISGHVSLFWYQQALGQGPEFLTYFQNEAQLDKSGLPSDRFFAERPEGSVSTLKIQRTQQEDSAVYLCASSLGRLAGYNEQFFGPGTRLTVL.

The chain employs TRBV5-4 and TRBJ2-1; 10 bases map to TRBD2. Losses at the gene ends were 4 bases for V and 0 bases for J; bases not matched to a gene: 7. The germline CDR1 and CDR2 sequences are SGHNT and YYREEE (reference sequence). The CDR3 length is 17 residues. In DNA, the CDR3 is TGTGCCAGCAGCCCGATGAGCGGGAGGGTCTCCTACAATGAGCAGTTCTTC. This codes for CASSPMSGRVSYNEQFF.

V usage is TRBV5-1 and J usage is TRBJ2-5, with D perhaps matching TRBD1 or TRBD2 (5 bases each). The CDR3 totals 14 residues. Trimming removed 0 bases from V and 5 bases from J, with 11 bases in between. Looked up from germline, CDR1 is SGHRS and CDR2 is YFSETQ. The CDR3 coding sequence is TGCGCCAGCAGCTTGGAGACGGGGCTGGAGACCCAGTACTTC. It specifies CASSLETGLETQYF.